The present T cell receptor (beta chain) was sequenced within a study of cytomegalovirus exposure and HLA in healthy donors. Study-level findings and limits: The study assumed roughly uniform donor sequencing depth for presence/absence analyses. A later analysis appeared to link common viral pathogens to several of the most significant clusters.

This clone came up once. The target antigen is unknown. The junction shows a germline mismatch at one end, possibly a read error. PCR primers comprised 60 Vbeta and 13 Jbeta primers. Libraries were prepared by immunoSEQ multiplex PCR; TCRdb keeps only in-frame clonotypes and omits some of them. The sample lists tens of thousands of clones; around 73% were seen once. CDR3 size: 14 residues. CDR1 and CDR2 from the germline V gene are SGHRS and YFSETQ. The rearrangement links TRBV5-1 to TRBJ2-4, with a possible D match to TRBD2 (7 bases). The specimen sequenced was PBMCs. This clonotype was obtained from a man aged 55-75 years in good health and CMV-seronegative. The CDR3 reads CASSLQGGGDIRYF. Written as DNA, the CDR3 is TGCGCCAGCAGCCTGCAGGGAGGGGGGGACATTCGGTACTTC.